The clone carrying this T cell receptor beta chain was counted at least ten times. This sample was taken from a study of T-cell reconstitution after alpha-beta-depleted transplantation in children. This CDR3 is 12 amino acids long. The V gene lost 1 base and the J gene lost 5 bases, with 6 bases spanning the gap. The germline V gene has CDR1 SGHRS and CDR2 YFSETQ. Library preparation (for TCRbeta) was performed with unique molecular identifiers. TCRdb reprocessed the PCR reads via MiXCR and lists one record per CDR3 protein. The sample holds 400,000 to 550,000 distinct CDR3 sequences, over 9.5% seen once.

The sequencing used PBMCs, collected before TCRalphabeta/CD19-depleted stem cell transplant. The TCR comes from a child aged 2 to 10 with inherited bone marrow failure, due to receive a stem cell transplant. This chain joins TRBV5-1 and TRBJ2-5; the D is unclear. The CDR3 spells CASSLTTETQYF. DNA of the CDR3: TGCGCCAGCAGCTTGACCACGGAGACCCAGTACTTC.